A single sample gave rise to the 23 T cell receptor beta chains below, sequenced in a study of T cells expressing NK-cell markers. One entry per CDR3 protein, without DNA, is what TCRdb gives after re-calling the 5' RACE reads. Recorded for this sample: some 450,000 distinct CDR3 sequences. Sequenced material: blood T cells: a sorted CD56 or NKG2C T cell subset, CD4+ or CD8+ T cells, or bulk PBMC T cells (not recorded which). The receptors shown here come from a woman between 18 and 69 years old in good health.

The V and J genes are TRBV29-1 and TRBJ2-1; TCRdb proposes TRBD1, but this gene call is untestable without DNA. The germline CDR1 and CDR2 sequences are SQVTM and ANQGSEA. The CDR3 has 16 amino acids. The CDR3 sequence is CSVGTYGGGSYNEQFF.

CDR3 residues: CASSLAMGMNTEAFF. V gene TRBV5-1 combines with J gene TRBJ1-1. The CDR3 runs 15 residues. The germline V gene encodes CDR1 SGHRS and CDR2 YFSETQ.

The chain is built from TRBV4-2 and TRBJ2-3; checking the TCRdb D call of TRBD2 is not possible without DNA. This CDR3 is 17 amino acids long. Germline assignment: CDR1 LGHNA and CDR2 YNFKEQ. The CDR3 protein is CASSQALAGGPSGTQYF.

The CDR3 loop is CASSPSAASEYNEQFF. The rearrangement joins TRBV4-2 to TRBJ2-1; the D gene TCRdb calls, TRBD2, cannot be checked with no DNA. Germline values: CDR1 LGHNA, CDR2 YNFKEQ. The CDR3 is 16 residues long.

The chain recombines TRBV28 with TRBJ2-1; the D call of TRBD2 rests on TCRdb alone, since no DNA is present to check it. The CDR3 is made up of 17 amino acids. The germline gives CDR1 MDHEN, CDR2 SYDVKM. The CDR3 protein is CASSLFSGRPSYNEQFF.

The chain is built from TRBV25-1 and TRBJ2-3; TCRdb proposes TRBD2, but this gene call is untestable without DNA. Germline values: CDR1 MGHDK, CDR2 SYGVNS. The CDR3 runs 16 residues. The chain's CDR3 is CASSEQLAPNTDTQYF.

The chain recombines TRBV14 with TRBJ1-2. The CDR3 totals 15 residues. CDR1 SGHDN and CDR2 FVKESK come from the germline V gene. The CDR3 loop is CASSPAGAPNYGYTF.

The chain recombines TRBV27 with TRBJ1-2; the TCRdb D gene call, TRBD1, has no DNA to confirm it. Germline V gene data show CDR1 as MNHEY and CDR2 as SMNVEV (reference sequence). The CDR3 totals 13 residues. The CDR3 protein is CASSETENYGYTF.

The CDR3 loop is CASSDGVQPQHF. This chain uses TRBV25-1 with TRBJ1-5. Germline CDR1 MGHDK, CDR2 SYGVNS. The CDR3 length is 12 residues.

This chain links TRBV3-1 with TRBJ1-2; TCRdb gives TRBD1 as the D gene, but with no DNA this cannot be confirmed. This CDR3 comprises 16 residues. Germline values: CDR1 LGHDT, CDR2 YNNKEL (reference sequence). The CDR3 region is CASSQDRRQGDRGYTF.

This rearrangement joins TRBV9 to TRBJ2-3; TCRdb reports TRBD1, a call that lacks DNA to check it against. This CDR3 spans 15 amino acids. Germline loops: CDR1 SGDLS, CDR2 YYNGEE. The CDR3 is CASSGQGGISDTQYF.

The chain is built from TRBV20-1 and TRBJ1-5; as DNA is missing, the TRBD1 call by TCRdb cannot be tested. CDR3 length: 13 residues. CDR1 and CDR2 (germline): DFQATT, SNEGSKA (reference sequence). CDR3: CSASPPGIQPQHF.

This chain joins TRBV24-1 and TRBJ2-5; the TCRdb call, TRBD1, lacks DNA for checking. The germline V gene encodes CDR1 KGHDR and CDR2 SFDVKD. The CDR3 has 13 residues. CDR3 in amino acids: CATSGGRQETQYF.

The chain joins TRBV12-3 or TRBV12-4 to TRBJ2-3; checking the TCRdb D call of TRBD2 is not possible without DNA. The CDR3 loop spans 17 amino acids. CDR3 region: CASSFSGERGGSDTQYF.

The V and J genes are TRBV19 and TRBJ2-7; TCRdb returns TRBD1, unconfirmable since there is no DNA. This CDR3 is built from 15 residues. Germline V lookup: CDR1 LNHDA, CDR2 SQIVND (reference sequence). The CDR3 is CASSIGTGDIYEQYF.

V is TRBV10-3 and J is TRBJ1-3; the TCRdb D gene call, TRBD1, has no DNA to confirm it. Per the germline V gene, CDR1 is ENHRY and CDR2 is SYGVKD. The CDR3 covers 14 residues. CDR3 sequence: CAISIRQGKNTIYF.

This chain joins TRBV5-1 and TRBJ2-4; with no DNA, the TCRdb D assignment of TRBD1 cannot be verified. Germline loops: CDR1 SGHRS, CDR2 YFSETQ. CDR3 length: 16 amino acids. The CDR3 loop reads CASSMGRQGPTNIQYF.

The J gene is TRBJ1-2, the V gene TRBV5-4. The CDR3 is 14 amino acids. CDR1 and CDR2 from the germline V gene are SGHNT and YYREEE (reference sequence). The CDR3 spells CASSLGQEGYGYTF.

The chain has TRBV6-1 and TRBJ2-3; TCRdb names TRBD2, which stays unverified in the absence of DNA. This CDR3 region has 16 residues. CDR1 MNHNS and CDR2 SASEGT come from the germline V gene. The CDR3: CASFFAGRLGTDTQYF.

The CDR3: CSASQINSPLHF. The chain combines TRBV20-1 with TRBJ1-6. This CDR3 contains 12 residues. Germline CDR1 DFQATT, CDR2 SNEGSKA (reference sequence).

V and J are TRBV6-5 and TRBJ2-1. The CDR3 is made up of 15 amino acids. The germline gives CDR1 MNHEY, CDR2 SVGAGI. The chain's CDR3 is CASSYSRSSYNEQFF.

V usage is TRBV6-1 and J usage is TRBJ1-6; the D call of TRBD1 rests on TCRdb alone, since no DNA is present to check it. Germline V gene data show CDR1 as MNHNS and CDR2 as SASEGT. The CDR3 sequence is 15 residues long. This chain's CDR3 is CASSVPGQGGSPLHF.

The V and J genes are TRBV6-5 and TRBJ2-1; TCRdb picks TRBD2, but there is no DNA to check that call. This CDR3 spans 14 amino acids. Germline V gene lookup returns CDR1 MNHEY and CDR2 SVGAGI. The CDR3 loop is CASSSRTSSNEQFF.